Below, 16 T cell receptor beta chains from the same sample are listed, as sequenced in a study of shared clonotypes between healthy human individuals. Assay used: immunoSEQ multiplex PCR; TCRdb lists only in-frame clones, some missing. The sample has some 1.5 million clones; approximately 98% are singletons. The sample consisted of naive CD4+ T cells sorted from blood. Documented subset: CD45RA+ positively selected. The source of these receptors is a young man in good health.

The chain carries TRBV7-3 and TRBJ2-1; tentatively, D is TRBD1 (5 bases). Deletions cut 5 bases from V and 10 bases from J, with 18 bases between. The CDR3 spans 14 residues. The germline CDR1 and CDR2 sequences are SGHTA and FQGTGA. This chain's CDR3 is CASSPTGAFDEQFF. In DNA, the CDR3 is TGTGCCAGCAGCCCCACTGGGGCGTTTGACGAGCAGTTCTTC.

J is TRBJ1-2 and V is TRBV28; 7 bases map to TRBD1. The germline V gene encodes CDR1 MDHEN and CDR2 SYDVKM. The V gene end was trimmed by 3 bases and the J gene end by 4 bases; junction bases not matched to a gene: 14. The CDR3 contains 17 residues. CDR3 loop: CASSFSTHPTGIYGYTF. In DNA, the CDR3 is TGTGCCAGCAGTTTCTCCACACACCCGACAGGGATCTATGGCTACACCTTC.

This sequence joins TRBV4-1 and TRBJ2-5; 12 nucleotides align to TRBD2. This CDR3 has 20 residues. V gave up 0 bases and J gave up 3 bases; unmatched junction bases: 14. The germline gives CDR1 MGHRA, CDR2 YSYEKL. CDR3 nucleotide sequence: TGCGCCAGCAGCCAAGATCTACTAGCGGGAGGAGGGGGTGAAAAAGAGACCCAGTACTTC. This translates into CASSQDLLAGGGGEKETQYF.

The chain employs TRBV18 and TRBJ2-6, with 7 positions matching TRBD2. There are 17 residues in the CDR3. With 3 bases clipped from V and 0 bases from J, the junction kept 5 bases outside the gene matches. The germline V gene has CDR1 KGHSH and CDR2 LQKENI. CDR3 DNA: TGTGCCAGCTCACCTTCTAGCGGAAGCTCTGGGGCCAACGTCCTGACTTTC. Protein sequence: CASSPSSGSSGANVLTF.

The chain recombines TRBV6-1 with TRBJ2-7, with a tentative D call TRBD1 (6 bases). V was cut by 8 bases and J by 3 bases, with 14 bases left in between. Germline V gives CDR1 MNHNS, CDR2 SASEGT. The CDR3 spans 13 residues. The CDR3 nucleotides are TGTGCCAGCTTGATACAGGGACACTACGAGCAGTACTTC. This translates into CASLIQGHYEQYF.

V usage is TRBV11-2 and J usage is TRBJ2-4; D possibly matches TRBD1 or TRBD2 (5 bases each). V was trimmed by 5 bases and J by 3 bases, leaving 20 bases between them. In germline, CDR1 is SGHAT, CDR2 FQNNGV. This CDR3 region has 17 residues. This chain's CDR3 is CASSVGLDRSYKNIQYF. Written as DNA, the CDR3 is TGTGCCAGCAGCGTAGGACTTGACAGATCCTACAAAAACATTCAGTACTTC.

This clone was observed once. The chain joins TRBV7-2 to TRBJ1-2, with a weak D call TRBD1 (6 bases). The CDR3 extends over 16 amino acids. The ends were cut back, 3 bases at V and 5 bases at J, with 19 bases in the middle. The germline V gene encodes CDR1 SGHTA and CDR2 FQGNSA. The CDR3 protein is CASSFFYDRPIYGYTF. CDR3 sequence (DNA): TGTGCCAGCAGCTTTTTTTACGACAGGCCGATTTATGGCTACACCTTC.

The rearrangement uses TRBV2 and TRBJ2-3; D call uncertain. The CDR3 covers 12 residues. The ends were cut back, 3 bases at V and 4 bases at J, with 5 bases in the middle. Germline values: CDR1 SNHLY, CDR2 FYNNEI. CDR3 sequence (DNA): TGTGCCAGCAGTGACAGTTCAGATACGCAGTATTTT. Encoded protein: CASSDSSDTQYF.

CDR3 nucleotide sequence: TGTGCCAGCAGTTTATCACAGGTTGGGACCCAGTACTTC. This sequence encodes CASSLSQVGTQYF. V gene TRBV27 combines with J gene TRBJ2-5; a weak D match, TRBD1 (5 bases). Trimming removed 0 bases at V and 7 bases at J, with 9 bases between. The germline CDR1 and CDR2 sequences are MNHEY and SMNVEV (reference sequence). This CDR3 has 13 amino acids.

The chain couples TRBV2 to TRBJ2-7; D assignment may be TRBD1 or TRBD2 (5 bases each). CDR1 and CDR2 from the germline V gene are SNHLY and FYNNEI. The ends were cut back, 3 bases at V and 0 bases at J, with 21 bases in the middle. This CDR3 is built from 18 residues. The CDR3 is CASSDPATGTTSSYEQYF. The CDR3 coding sequence is TGTGCCAGCAGTGATCCGGCCACCGGGACGACCAGCTCCTACGAGCAGTACTTC.

V is TRBV5-1 and J is TRBJ2-2; possibly TRBD1 for D (5 bases). The ends were cut back, 7 bases at V and 7 bases at J, with 17 bases in the middle. CDR3 length equals 14 residues. Germline V lookup: CDR1 SGHRS, CDR2 YFSETQ. CDR3 protein: CASCPLGVGGELFF. CDR3 in DNA: TGCGCCAGCTGCCCCTTAGGGGTCGGCGGGGAGCTGTTTTTT.

The rearrangement links TRBV6-6 to TRBJ2-7; D uncertain. The CDR3 contains 15 residues. The V gene lost 2 bases and the J gene lost 5 bases, with 16 bases spanning the gap. Germline CDR1 and CDR2: MNHNY and SVGAGI (reference sequence). CDR3 in amino acids: CASSYSKGYKNEQYF. The DNA for the CDR3 is TGTGCCAGCAGTTACAGTAAGGGTTACAAAAACGAGCAGTACTTC.

The chain has TRBV30 and TRBJ2-1, with D possibly matching TRBD1 (6 bases). The CDR3 is made up of 12 amino acids. V gave up 1 base and J gave up 16 bases, with 17 bases separating them. Germline assignment: CDR1 GTSNPN and CDR2 SVGIG (reference sequence). As DNA, the CDR3 is TGTGCCTGGAGTGGGGGGCAGGGTAGTTGTTTCTTC. Residues: CAWSGGQGSCFF.

The CDR3, as DNA: TGTGCCAGCAGCTTAGAGATTGGACTAGGCTCCTACAATGAGCAGTTCTTC. It translates to CASSLEIGLGSYNEQFF. The J gene is TRBJ2-1, the V gene TRBV11-3, with 7 bases aligning to TRBD2. The CDR3 runs to 17 residues. V shed 0 bases and J 0 bases; nucleotides not matched to a gene: 5. CDR1 is SGHNT, CDR2 YENEEA, per germline.

The chain combines TRBV7-6 with TRBJ2-2; 7 bases are shared with TRBD2. V shed 1 base and J 3 bases; nucleotides not matched to a gene: 11. CDR3 length: 18 amino acids. CDR1 is SGHVS and CDR2 is FNYEAQ in the germline V gene. The CDR3 sequence: CASSLEPGWREYTGELFF. The CDR3 DNA follows: TGTGCCAGCAGCTTAGAGCCTGGCTGGCGGGAGTACACCGGGGAGCTGTTTTTT.

CDR3 in amino acids: CASSLDPTSGRALDYEQYF. The CDR3 DNA follows: TGCGCCAGCAGCTTGGATCCGACTAGCGGGAGGGCCCTTGACTACGAGCAGTACTTC. The rearrangement uses TRBV5-1 and TRBJ2-7; 14 nucleotides match TRBD2. This CDR3 is 19 amino acids long. The V gene end was trimmed by 0 bases and the J gene end by 3 bases; junction bases not matched to a gene: 11. Germline CDR1 SGHRS, CDR2 YFSETQ.